The sequence of this T cell receptor (beta chain) was determined in a study of T cell responses to AZD1222 COVID-19 vaccine. Study results and caveats: With dominance at 160-218 and 743-854, vaccine-associated CD4 TCRs spanned spike. Spike-specific TCR breadth rose after two AZD1222 doses, and depth rose as well. Most donors were white British, females outnumbered males, and clonal diversity was possibly underestimated.

Comments on this clone: No antigen is known for it.

Second-dose intervals near 4 or 12 weeks were combined. Germline V gene lookup returns CDR1 SNHLY and CDR2 FYNNEI. The CDR3 is made up of 14 amino acids. V dropped 4 bases and J dropped 4; count of bases not matched to a gene: 7. The table came from immunoSEQ multiplex PCR; TCRdb's copy has only in-frame clones and leaves some out. The sample lists about 83,000 clones, more than 85% occurring once. Here the sequenced sample was peripheral blood, taken 28 days after the second AZD1222 dose. The chain employs TRBV2 and TRBJ2-7; TRBD2 matches 7 bases. This TCR came from an adult who received the AZD1222 COVID-19 vaccine. Here the CDR3 DNA reads TGTGCCAGCAGTGTATCGGGGCGGGAGTACGAGCAGTACTTC. This gives the protein CASSVSGREYEQYF.